The text below deals with one T cell receptor (beta chain). Trimming took off 1 base at V and 1 base at J, with 7 bases between the two ends. This CDR3 has 14 amino acids. In germline, CDR1 is SGHVS, CDR2 FNYEAQ. This sample was included in a study of T cells after somatic rescue of genetic block. Libraries were prepared by immunoSEQ multiplex PCR; TCRdb keeps only in-frame clonotypes and omits some of them. The sample has approximately 100,000 clones, 85% to 90% seen once. V usage is TRBV7-6 and J usage is TRBJ1-1; D is ambiguous. This TCR derives from a woman between 18 and 30 years old. Sequencing used peripheral blood mononuclear cells (PBMCs). CDR3 amino acids: CASSLGGGNTEAFF. The CDR3 DNA follows: TGTGCCAGCAGCTTAGGGGGAGGGAACACTGAAGCTTTCTTT.